These 26 T cell receptor beta chains were sequenced from one sample in a study of cytomegalovirus exposure and HLA in healthy donors. This PCR relied on a set of 60 Vbeta primers and 13 Jbeta primers. The data were produced by immunoSEQ multiplex PCR, yet TCRdb's version contains in-frame clones alone and is incomplete. The sample carries around 90,000 clones, approximately 81% recorded once. Sequenced input: PBMCs. All receptors derive from a man aged 35-49 years in good health and CMV-seropositive.

The gene calls are TRBV14 and TRBJ1-2, with 12 bases aligning to TRBD1. Unmatched junction bases numbered 6, after V lost 6 bases and J lost 4 bases. This CDR3 has 15 amino acids. Germline values: CDR1 SGHDN, CDR2 FVKESK. The CDR3 DNA reads TGTGCCAGCAGACCTCCGGGACAGGGGGCCTATGGCTACACCTTC. Protein: CASRPPGQGAYGYTF.

V is TRBV15 and J is TRBJ2-1; D gene ambiguous. The V end lost 0 bases, the J end lost 7 bases, and 16 bases lay between the germline ends. CDR3 length: 16 amino acids. Germline assignment: CDR1 LNHNV and CDR2 YYDKDF (reference sequence). The CDR3 here is CATSRDPRHPGNEQFF. CDR3 DNA: TGTGCCACCAGCAGAGATCCTCGACATCCTGGGAATGAGCAGTTCTTC.

The gene calls are TRBV23-1 and TRBJ2-7; 8 nucleotides line up with TRBD2. TRBV23-1 qualifies as an ORF whose function is uncertain. CDR3 length: 17 residues. The ends lost 5 bases at V and 6 bases at J; junction bases unmatched: 18. The CDR3 region is CASSGNGPGLAACEQYF. In DNA, the CDR3 is TGCGCCAGCAGTGGAAACGGTCCCGGACTAGCTGCTTGCGAGCAGTACTTC.

V usage is TRBV12-5 and J usage is TRBJ1-1; no clear D. Germline V CDR1 and CDR2: LGHNT, FRNRAP. This CDR3 has 13 amino acids. Trimming left V 7 bases short and J 6 bases short, with 15 bases between. CDR3 bases: TGTGCTAGTGCGCGCGCAGGCGGGGCTGAAGCTTTCTTT. Protein product: CASARAGGAEAFF.

A remark on this clone: Other DNA sequences from this sample encode an identical CDR3 as well. This chain connects TRBV5-1 to TRBJ2-7, with no clear D. Germline CDR1 reads SGHRS; CDR2 reads YFSETQ. The CDR3 has 13 amino acids. Deletions cut 1 base from V and 1 base from J, with 6 bases between. CDR3 in amino acids: CASSLSISYEQYF. As DNA, the CDR3 is TGCGCCAGCAGCTTGTCTATATCCTACGAGCAGTACTTC.

This clone showed up just once. The chain is built from TRBV2 and TRBJ1-5; D uncertain. V was pared by 1 base and J by 4 bases, with 11 bases between. From germline, CDR1 is SNHLY and CDR2 FYNNEI. The CDR3 spans 15 residues. The CDR3 nucleotides read TGTGCCAGCAGTGAAGGCCCAGCCAGGAATCAGCCCCAGCATTTT. As protein: CASSEGPARNQPQHF.

The V and J genes are TRBV11-2 and TRBJ1-6; D uncertain. Trimming removed 7 bases at V and 8 bases at J, with 12 bases between. There are 13 residues in the CDR3. The germline V gene has CDR1 SGHAT and CDR2 FQNNGV. Here the CDR3 reads CASTPSPDSPLHF. CDR3 in DNA: TGTGCCAGCACCCCTAGTCCCGATTCACCCCTCCACTTT.

The chain links TRBV6-6 to TRBJ1-4; TRBD1 is a possible D gene (5 bases). The CDR3 spans 16 residues. Trimming cost V 8 bases and J 0 bases, with 16 bases left between them. Germline lookup yields CDR1 MNHNY and CDR2 SVGAGI (reference sequence). CDR3 region: CASRPGSAATNEKLFF. The CDR3 DNA reads as TGTGCCAGCCGCCCAGGGTCAGCCGCAACTAATGAAAAACTGTTTTTT.

V and J are TRBV9 and TRBJ2-5; the D is unclear. Germline V CDR1 and CDR2: SGDLS, YYNGEE. V was clipped by 1 base and J by 0 bases, with 7 bases between them. The CDR3 covers 14 residues. The CDR3 region has the DNA TGTGCCAGCAGCGTAACCCAGTACCAAGAGACCCAGTACTTC. Translation: CASSVTQYQETQYF.

V is TRBV11-2 and J is TRBJ2-7; D call uncertain. Per the germline V gene, CDR1 is SGHAT and CDR2 is FQNNGV. The CDR3 length is 13 residues. V was trimmed by 1 base and J by 3 bases, leaving 7 bases between them. In nucleotides, the CDR3 is TGTGCCAGCAGCTTAGGCAACAACTACGAGCAGTACTTC. This gives the protein CASSLGNNYEQYF.

This rearrangement joins TRBV5-6 to TRBJ2-7, with 8 bases lining up with TRBD1. The CDR3 loop spans 12 amino acids. The V gene's germline CDR1 is SGHDT and CDR2 YYEEEE. Trimming removed 0 bases from V and 7 bases from J; junction bases left unmatched: 0. CDR3 bases: TGTGCCAGCAGCTTGGACAGGGGGGAGCAGTACTTC. This sequence encodes CASSLDRGEQYF.

The V call is TRBV5-6, the J call TRBJ1-2; TRBD1 agrees at 8 bases. This CDR3 is 14 amino acids long. Per germline, CDR1 SGHDT and CDR2 YYEEEE. Trimming at V came to 2 bases and at J to 3 bases, leaving 3 bases not matched to a gene. CDR3 sequence (DNA): TGTGCCAGCAGCTTACTGACAGGGGACTATGGCTACACCTTC. Amino acids: CASSLLTGDYGYTF.

The J gene is TRBJ2-1, the V gene TRBV5-8; 8 bases are shared with TRBD1. Germline lookup yields CDR1 SGHTS and CDR2 YDEGEE. The CDR3 runs 14 residues. Trimming removed 2 bases from V and 8 bases from J; junction bases left unmatched: 6. Here the CDR3 DNA reads TGTGCCAGCAGCTTCGACAGGGGAAGATATGAGCAGTTCTTC. It yields the protein CASSFDRGRYEQFF.

V usage is TRBV2 and J usage is TRBJ2-3; the match to TRBD2 covers 8 bases. In germline, CDR1 is SNHLY, CDR2 FYNNEI. J lost 0 bases, V lost 11 bases, and 10 bases had no gene match. The CDR3 spans 15 residues. The chain's CDR3 is CAVGTGGGSTDTQYF. CDR3 coding DNA: TGTGCCGTTGGGACCGGGGGGGGAAGCACAGATACGCAGTATTTT.

The chain employs TRBV6-5 and TRBJ1-4; D is possibly TRBD1 (5 bases). Germline-derived CDR1 and CDR2 are MNHEY and SVGAGI. The germline V and J ends were trimmed by 6 bases and 5 bases, with 16 bases remaining between them. CDR3 length: 15 residues. CDR3 in amino acids: CASRLGGDLNEKLFF. The CDR3 bases are TGTGCCAGCAGACTCGGAGGGGATTTGAATGAAAAACTGTTTTTT.

The chain has TRBV7-8 and TRBJ1-3; possibly TRBD1 for D (5 bases). With 0 bases removed from V and 3 bases from J, the gap between germline ends came to 6 bases. The CDR3 is made up of 14 amino acids. Germline V CDR1 and CDR2: SGHVS, FQNEAQ. This CDR3 is CASSLAGGGNTIYF. The CDR3 DNA is TGTGCCAGCAGCTTAGCGGGGGGTGGAAACACCATATATTTT.

The chain joins TRBV19 to TRBJ1-5, with TRBD1 matching 8 bases. V was clipped by 3 bases and J by 5 bases; unmatched bases: 6. Germline CDR1 LNHDA, CDR2 SQIVND (reference sequence). There are 15 residues in the CDR3. The CDR3 sequence is CASSMKQGVYQPQHF. The CDR3 region has the DNA TGTGCCAGTAGTATGAAACAGGGGGTTTATCAGCCCCAGCATTTT.

This chain joins TRBV6-1 and TRBJ1-2; TRBD1 aligns across 9 bases. The CDR3 length is 13 residues. Trimming cost V 3 bases and J 4 bases; bases outside gene matches: 0. The germline V gene encodes CDR1 MNHNS and CDR2 SASEGT. The CDR3 region has the DNA TGTGCCAGCAGTGAGGACAGGGGCTATGGCTACACCTTC. It translates to CASSEDRGYGYTF.

V and J are TRBV19 and TRBJ1-1; 8 bases agree with TRBD1. V lost 0 bases to trimming and J lost 0 bases; unmatched junction nucleotides: 3. This CDR3 is 16 amino acids long. Germline V CDR1 and CDR2: LNHDA, SQIVND (reference sequence). The CDR3 here is CASSIEPTGVNTEAFF. The CDR3 coding sequence is TGTGCCAGTAGTATAGAACCGACAGGGGTGAACACTGAAGCTTTCTTT. Full variable domain (remainder filled in from reference TRBV19 and TRBJ1-1): DGGITQSPKYLFRKEGQNVTLSCEQNLNHDAMYWYRQDPGQGLRLIYYSQIVNDFQKGDIAEGYSVSREKKESFPLTVTSAQKNPTAFYLCASSIEPTGVNTEAFFGQGTRLTVV.

The chain has TRBV4-2 and TRBJ2-3, with TRBD2 matching over 13 bases. Germline V gives CDR1 LGHNA, CDR2 YNFKEQ. The CDR3 consists of 17 residues. The trim removed 0 bases at V and 7 bases at J, leaving 7 bases unmatched. CDR3 loop: CASSQETLAGGPHTQYF. The CDR3 DNA reads as TGTGCCAGCAGCCAAGAAACACTAGCGGGGGGGCCTCATACGCAGTATTTT.

There are a few counts of this clone. The genes are TRBV7-3 and TRBJ2-2; the D is unclear. This CDR3 contains 14 residues. V gave up 5 bases and J gave up 2 bases, with 9 bases separating them. Germline lookup yields CDR1 SGHTA and CDR2 FQGTGA. This CDR3 is CASSPEANTGELFF. The DNA for the CDR3 is TGTGCCAGCAGCCCAGAGGCCAACACCGGGGAGCTGTTTTTT.

The sample holds a few counts of this clone. The chain employs TRBV7-9 and TRBJ2-7, with D possibly matching TRBD1 (6 bases). The CDR3 has 12 residues. V dropped 6 bases and J dropped 3 bases, with 9 bases sitting between them. Germline lookup yields CDR1 SEHNR and CDR2 FQNEAQ (reference sequence). The DNA of the CDR3 is TGTGCCAGCAGTCAACAGGGCTACGAGCAGTACTTC. Protein product: CASSQQGYEQYF.

The chain couples TRBV6-1 to TRBJ2-1; TRBD2 matches 7 bases. CDR3 length: 14 amino acids. Losses at the gene ends were 7 bases for V and 2 bases for J; bases not matched to a gene: 5. Germline-derived CDR1 and CDR2 are MNHNS and SASEGT. The CDR3 loop reads CASNTGTTYNEQFF. For the CDR3, the DNA is TGTGCCAGCAACACCGGGACTACCTACAATGAGCAGTTCTTC.

The rearrangement uses TRBV11-3 and TRBJ1-1, with D perhaps matching TRBD1 (5 bases). Per germline, CDR1 SGHNT and CDR2 YENEEA. The CDR3 contains 15 residues. Deletions cut 0 bases from V and 4 bases from J, with 12 bases between. Here the CDR3 reads CASSLEGGGATEAFF. DNA of the CDR3: TGTGCCAGCAGCTTAGAGGGGGGGGGAGCCACTGAAGCTTTCTTT.

The chain carries TRBV11-2 and TRBJ1-1; 9 nucleotides match TRBD1. Germline V gene data show CDR1 as SGHAT and CDR2 as FQNNGV. Trimming at V came to 2 bases and at J to 5 bases, leaving 12 bases not matched to a gene. The CDR3 extends over 17 amino acids. This CDR3 reads CASSLPRDRAMRTEAFF. DNA of the CDR3: TGTGCCAGCAGCTTACCCCGGGACAGGGCGATGAGGACTGAAGCTTTCTTT.

This chain joins TRBV7-3 and TRBJ2-7; 9 bases map to TRBD2. V dropped 7 bases and J dropped 2; count of bases not matched to a gene: 6. The CDR3 spans 14 residues. The germline V gene has CDR1 SGHTA and CDR2 FQGTGA. The CDR3 sequence: CASKETSGAYEQYF. In DNA form, the CDR3 reads TGTGCCAGCAAAGAGACTAGCGGCGCCTACGAGCAGTACTTC. The whole variable domain, filled in from reference TRBV7-3 and TRBJ2-7, reads GAGVSQTPSNKVTEKGKYVELRCDPISGHTALYWYRQSLGQGPEFLIYFQGTGAADDSGLPNDRFFAVRPEGSVSTLKIQRTERGDSAVYLCASKETSGAYEQYFGPGTRLTVT.